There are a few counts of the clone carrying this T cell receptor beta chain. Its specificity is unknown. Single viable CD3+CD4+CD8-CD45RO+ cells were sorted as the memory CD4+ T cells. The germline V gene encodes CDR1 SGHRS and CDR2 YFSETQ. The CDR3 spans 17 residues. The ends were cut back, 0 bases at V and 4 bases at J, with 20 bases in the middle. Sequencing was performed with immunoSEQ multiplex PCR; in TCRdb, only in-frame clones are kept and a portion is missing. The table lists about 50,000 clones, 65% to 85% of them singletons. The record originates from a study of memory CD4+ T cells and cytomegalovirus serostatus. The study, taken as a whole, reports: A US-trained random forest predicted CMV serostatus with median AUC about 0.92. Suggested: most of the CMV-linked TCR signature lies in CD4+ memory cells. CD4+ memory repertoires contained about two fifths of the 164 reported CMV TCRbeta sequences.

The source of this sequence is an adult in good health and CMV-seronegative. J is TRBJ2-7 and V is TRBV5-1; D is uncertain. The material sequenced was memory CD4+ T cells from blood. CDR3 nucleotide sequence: TGCGCCAGCAGCTTGGAAGGCCGGGTTAATGTGGGGTACGAGCAGTACTTC. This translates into CASSLEGRVNVGYEQYF. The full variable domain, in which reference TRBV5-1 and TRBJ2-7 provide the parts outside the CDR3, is KAGVTQTPRYLIKTRGQQVTLSCSPISGHRSVSWYQQTPGQGLQFLFEYFSETQRNKGNFPGRFSGRQFSNSRSEMNVSTLELGDSALYLCASSLEGRVNVGYEQYFGPGTRLTVT.